The clone carrying this T cell receptor (beta chain) was observed once. Its antigen is undetermined. This table comes from immunoSEQ multiplex PCR, and its TCRdb copy is limited to in-frame clones, with some not included. The repertoire holds approximately 52,000 clones, with around 86% as singletons. Regarding time point: cycle 4 day 1 (C4D1), after less than 7 weeks of nivolumab. Every patient experienced relapse after autologous stem cell transplantation, and brentuximab vedotin exposure varied. Best outcomes ranged across complete response, partial response and progressive disease. These data belong to a study of PD-1 blockade in classical Hodgkin lymphoma. Study-level results: Any patient who commenced nivolumab under 1 year after ASCT was excluded.

The V and J ends lost 7 bases and 0 bases respectively, with 11 bases between them. CDR1 is SGDLS and CDR2 is YYNGEE in the germline V gene. The CDR3 is 14 residues long. The V call is TRBV9, the J call TRBJ1-5; D is unclear. This receptor was identified in a human donor with classical Hodgkin lymphoma. The sequencing used peripheral blood mononuclear cells (PBMCs), collected before the fourth cycle of nivolumab. The DNA for the CDR3 is TGTGCCAGCGGGAGTTCGAATAGCAATCAGCCCCAGCATTTT. This codes for CASGSSNSNQPQHF.